This T cell receptor beta chain was observed in a study of blood T cells in healthy people across ages. V dropped 6 bases and J dropped 9 bases, with 18 bases sitting between them. Germline CDR1 is MDHEN and CDR2 is SYDVKM. The CDR3 has 14 amino acids. PCR was performed a second time for about 7 to 11 cycles using a sample-barcoded 5' primer and a J-beta primer mix. TCRdb itself ran the 5' RACE reads through MiXCR, one entry per CDR3 protein. The sample consists of about 540,000 distinct CDR3 sequences, 24% of them appearing once. These data also featured in a second study, about T cells of mothers and their children.

This sequence originates from a boy aged 10-17 years in good health. The gene calls are TRBV28 and TRBJ2-1; possibly TRBD2 for D (5 bases). The sequenced material came from blood. The CDR3 DNA is TGTGCCAGCAGGGGTACGTCTAGCCGCGGTGAGCAGTTCTTC. Residues: CASRGTSSRGEQFF.